The 15 T cell receptor beta chains given below trace back to one sample, sequenced in a study of cytotoxic CD8 clonotypes in ibrutinib-treated CLL. Measured with immunoSEQ multiplex PCR; TCRdb has only the in-frame clones, and not every one. The table has 40,000 to 60,000 clones, about half seen once. The specimen was PBMCs, collected after 12 months of ibrutinib treatment. The receptors stem from a human donor with chronic lymphocytic leukemia.

As to this clone: A single base separates this from a much larger clone, so it may be a read error. The chain links TRBV7-6 to TRBJ2-3; no firm D call. Germline CDR1 and CDR2: SGHVS and FNYEAQ. This CDR3 spans 12 amino acids. The V end was cut by 1 base, the J end by 5 bases, with 4 bases between. The CDR3 region has the DNA TGTGCCAGCAGCTTAGGCAGAGATACGCAGTATTTT. Its protein is CASSLGRDTQYF.

This clone came up once. The V gene is TRBV15, the J gene TRBJ1-4; 7 nucleotides line up with TRBD1. The CDR3 runs to 15 residues. Germline V gene sequence: CDR1 LNHNV, CDR2 YYDKDF (reference sequence). V was clipped by 6 bases and J by 5 bases; unmatched bases: 9. The CDR3 is CATSVGGARNEKLFF. DNA for the CDR3: TGTGCCACCAGTGTAGGGGGCGCAAGGAATGAAAAACTGTTTTTT.

This sequence joins TRBV9 and TRBJ1-1, with a tentative D call TRBD1 (6 bases). Trimming removed 0 bases at V and 5 bases at J, with 11 bases between. The CDR3 has 14 residues. Germline lookup yields CDR1 SGDLS and CDR2 YYNGEE. CDR3 loop: CASSVVEGGTEAFF. In DNA, the CDR3 is TGTGCCAGCAGCGTAGTGGAAGGGGGAACTGAAGCTTTCTTT.

The chain is built from TRBV6-1 and TRBJ1-2; D remains ambiguous. Germline lookup yields CDR1 MNHNS and CDR2 SASEGT. Trimming took off 3 bases at V and 3 bases at J, with 8 bases between the two ends. The CDR3 is 13 amino acids. CDR3 in amino acids: CASSDVSYYGYTF. CDR3 in DNA: TGTGCCAGCAGTGACGTCAGCTACTATGGCTACACCTTC.

This chain links TRBV11-2 with TRBJ2-2; the D gene is possibly TRBD2 (5 bases). The CDR3 is 13 residues long. Trimming removed 3 bases from V and 5 bases from J, with 7 bases in between. From germline, CDR1 is SGHAT and CDR2 FQNNGV. In DNA form, the CDR3 reads TGTGCCAGCAGCTTTGGCGGGACCGGGGAGCTGTTTTTT. Amino acid sequence: CASSFGGTGELFF.

This chain links TRBV11-1 with TRBJ1-1; 7 bases map to TRBD1. Unmatched junction bases numbered 4, after V lost 5 bases and J lost 4 bases. This CDR3 comprises 13 residues. The germline CDR1 and CDR2 sequences are SGHAT and FQDESV (reference sequence). CDR3 sequence (DNA): TGTGCCAGCAGCACCGGGACAGCCACTGAAGCTTTCTTT. Protein: CASSTGTATEAFF.

The chain employs TRBV28 and TRBJ1-5, with 7 bases matching TRBD1. V lost 6 bases and J lost 0; bases outside the gene matches: 11. The germline V gene encodes CDR1 MDHEN and CDR2 SYDVKM. The CDR3 runs to 17 residues. For the CDR3, the DNA is TGTGCCAGCAGGCCGGGACAGTCCTATCATAGCAATCAGCCCCAGCATTTT. Its translation: CASRPGQSYHSNQPQHF.

V and J are TRBV2 and TRBJ2-7; 7 bases are a match to TRBD1. The germline V gene has CDR1 SNHLY and CDR2 FYNNEI. The CDR3 loop spans 15 amino acids. V was pared by 6 bases and J by 3 bases, with 11 bases of the junction left unmatched. The CDR3, as DNA: TGTGCCAGCAGCGTCAGACAGGGTAGGGACTACGAGCAGTACTTC. Translating gives CASSVRQGRDYEQYF. The whole variable domain, filled in from reference TRBV2 and TRBJ2-7, reads EPEVTQTPSHQVTQMGQEVILRCVPISNHLYFYWYRQILGQKVEFLVSFYNNEISEKSEIFDDQFSVERPDGSNFTLKIRSTKLEDSAMYFCASSVRQGRDYEQYFGPGTRLTVT.

This chain joins TRBV5-1 and TRBJ1-5, with 10 bases that match TRBD1. Trimming cost V 4 bases and J 2 bases; bases outside gene matches: 3. The germline V gene encodes CDR1 SGHRS and CDR2 YFSETQ. The CDR3 totals 15 residues. The CDR3 coding sequence is TGCGCCAGCAGCAGCGGGACAGGGGGCAATCAGCCCCAGCATTTT. It encodes CASSSGTGGNQPQHF.

V usage is TRBV4-1 and J usage is TRBJ1-1; no definite D call. V lost 1 base to trimming and J lost 4 bases, with 7 bases between them. CDR3 size: 13 residues. Germline V CDR1 and CDR2: MGHRA, YSYEKL. The CDR3 DNA is TGCGCCAGCAGCCAAGGCGACGGCACTGAAGCTTTCTTT. Its translation: CASSQGDGTEAFF.

V gene TRBV5-6 combines with J gene TRBJ2-1; 7 nucleotides agree with TRBD1. The CDR3 sequence is 16 residues long. Germline V gene data show CDR1 as SGHDT and CDR2 as YYEEEE. V shed 0 bases and J 3 bases; nucleotides not matched to a gene: 6. The CDR3 DNA sequence: TGTGCCAGCAGCTTGGTTACAGGGGTAAGCTACAATGAGCAGTTCTTC. Residues: CASSLVTGVSYNEQFF.

The chain carries TRBV6-1 and TRBJ2-7; D may be TRBD2 (7 bases). CDR3 length: 14 amino acids. The V and J ends lost 2 bases and 5 bases respectively, with 13 bases between them. The germline V gene has CDR1 MNHNS and CDR2 SASEGT. This CDR3 reads CASSEPGGADEQYF. CDR3 in DNA: TGTGCCAGCAGTGAACCTGGGGGGGCGGACGAGCAGTACTTC.

V and J are TRBV11-3 and TRBJ2-1; 11 bases line up with TRBD1. This CDR3 contains 15 residues. From germline, CDR1 is SGHNT and CDR2 YENEEA. J lost 6 bases, V lost 5 bases, and 6 bases had no gene match. The DNA for the CDR3 is TGTGCCAGCAGCAGTGGACAGGGGGCGTTCAATGAGCAGTTCTTC. Translating it yields CASSSGQGAFNEQFF.

The CDR3 DNA is TGTGCCAGCAGCTGGGGGGGGATGCTCTCTGGGCAAGTCGAGCAGTACTTC. Its protein product is CASSWGGMLSGQVEQYF. The chain links TRBV5-4 to TRBJ2-7; 7 nucleotides match TRBD2. The CDR3 runs to 17 residues. V lost 3 bases and J lost 6; bases outside the gene matches: 18. Germline values: CDR1 SGHNT, CDR2 YYREEE (reference sequence).

This clone appeared many times. The chain is built from TRBV28 and TRBJ1-6, with 10 nucleotides matching TRBD1. CDR1 and CDR2 from the germline V gene are MDHEN and SYDVKM. This CDR3 comprises 15 residues. J gave up 8 bases and V 6 bases, and 7 bases lay outside the gene matches. The CDR3, as DNA: TGTGCCAGCAGGGGCCAAGGGACAGGGGATTCACCCCTCCACTTT. Amino acids: CASRGQGTGDSPLHF.